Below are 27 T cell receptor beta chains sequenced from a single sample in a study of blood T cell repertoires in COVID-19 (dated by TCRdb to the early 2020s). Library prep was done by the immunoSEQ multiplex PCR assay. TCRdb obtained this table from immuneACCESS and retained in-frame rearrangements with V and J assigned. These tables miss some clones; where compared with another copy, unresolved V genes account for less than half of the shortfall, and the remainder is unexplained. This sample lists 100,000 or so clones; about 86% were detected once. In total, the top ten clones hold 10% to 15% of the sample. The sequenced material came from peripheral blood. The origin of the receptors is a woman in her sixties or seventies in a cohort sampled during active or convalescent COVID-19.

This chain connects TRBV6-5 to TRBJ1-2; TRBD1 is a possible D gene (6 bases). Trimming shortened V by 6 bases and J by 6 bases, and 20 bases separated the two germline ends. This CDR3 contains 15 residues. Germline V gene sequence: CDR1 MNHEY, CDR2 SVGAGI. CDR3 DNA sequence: TGTGCCAGCAGCCTAAGGGGGTACCAATCGGATGGCTACACCTTC. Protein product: CASSLRGYQSDGYTF.

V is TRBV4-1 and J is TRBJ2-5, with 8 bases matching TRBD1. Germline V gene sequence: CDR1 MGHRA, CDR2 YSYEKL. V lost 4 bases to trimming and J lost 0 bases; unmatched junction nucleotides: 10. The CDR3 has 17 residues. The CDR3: CASSPLGQGSHQETQYF. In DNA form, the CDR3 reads TGCGCCAGCAGCCCCCTCGGACAGGGCTCCCACCAAGAGACCCAGTACTTC.

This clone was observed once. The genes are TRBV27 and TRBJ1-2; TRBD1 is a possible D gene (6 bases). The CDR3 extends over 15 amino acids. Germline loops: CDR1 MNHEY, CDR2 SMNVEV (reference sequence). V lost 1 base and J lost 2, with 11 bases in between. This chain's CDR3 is CASSLLQGGNYGYTF. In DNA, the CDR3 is TGTGCCAGCAGTTTATTACAGGGAGGGAACTATGGCTACACCTTC.

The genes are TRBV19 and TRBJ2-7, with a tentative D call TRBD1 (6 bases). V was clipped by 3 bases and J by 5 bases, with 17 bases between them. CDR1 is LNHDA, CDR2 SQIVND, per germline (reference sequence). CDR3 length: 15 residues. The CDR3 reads CASSIQQGVSDEQYF. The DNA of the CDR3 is TGTGCCAGTAGTATTCAACAGGGAGTGTCGGACGAGCAGTACTTC. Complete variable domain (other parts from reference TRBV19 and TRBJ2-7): DGGITQSPKYLFRKEGQNVTLSCEQNLNHDAMYWYRQDPGQGLRLIYYSQIVNDFQKGDIAEGYSVSREKKESFPLTVTSAQKNPTAFYLCASSIQQGVSDEQYFGPGTRLTVT.

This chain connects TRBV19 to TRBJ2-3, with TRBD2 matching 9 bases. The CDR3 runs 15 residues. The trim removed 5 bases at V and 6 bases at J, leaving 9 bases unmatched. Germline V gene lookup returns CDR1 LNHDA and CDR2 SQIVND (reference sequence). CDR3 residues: CASSPRGSGGDTQYF. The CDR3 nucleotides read TGTGCCAGTAGTCCCCGGGGCAGCGGGGGGGATACGCAGTATTTT.

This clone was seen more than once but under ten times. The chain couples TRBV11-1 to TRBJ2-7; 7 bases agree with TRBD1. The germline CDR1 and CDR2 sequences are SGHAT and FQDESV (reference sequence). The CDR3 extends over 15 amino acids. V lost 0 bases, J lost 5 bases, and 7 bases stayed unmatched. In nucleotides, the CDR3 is TGTGCCAGCAGCTTAGCGAAGGGGGCCTCGGACGAGCAGTACTTC. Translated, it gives CASSLAKGASDEQYF. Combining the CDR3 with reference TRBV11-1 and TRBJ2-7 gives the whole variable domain EAEVAQSPRYKITEKSQAVAFWCDPISGHATLYWYRQILGQGPELLVQFQDESVVDDSQLPKDRFSAERLKGVDSTLKIQPAELGDSAMYLCASSLAKGASDEQYFGPGTRLTVT.

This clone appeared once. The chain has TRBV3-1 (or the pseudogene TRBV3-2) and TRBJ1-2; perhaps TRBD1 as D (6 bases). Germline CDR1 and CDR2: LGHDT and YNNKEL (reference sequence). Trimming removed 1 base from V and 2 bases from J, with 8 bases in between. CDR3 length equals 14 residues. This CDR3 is CASSQGQGNYGYTF. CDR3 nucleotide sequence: TGTGCCAGCAGCCAAGGGCAGGGGAACTATGGCTACACCTTC.

In DNA, the CDR3 is TGTGCCAGCAGCCTGCCCGGGACAGAAAGTATCTCAACCCAGTACTTC. It is translated as CASSLPGTESISTQYF. The rearrangement joins TRBV3-1 (or the pseudogene TRBV3-2) to TRBJ2-5, with TRBD1 matching over 7 bases. The ends lost 4 bases at V and 8 bases at J; junction bases unmatched: 16. Germline CDR1 reads LGHDT; CDR2 reads YNNKEL (reference sequence). This CDR3 contains 16 residues.

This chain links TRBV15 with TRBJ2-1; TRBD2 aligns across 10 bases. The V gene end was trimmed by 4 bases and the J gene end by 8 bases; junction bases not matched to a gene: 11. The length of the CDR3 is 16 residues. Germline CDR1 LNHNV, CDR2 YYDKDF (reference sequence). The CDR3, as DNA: TGTGCCACCAGCAAGGGACTAGCGACAAATGTGGATGAGCAGTTCTTC. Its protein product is CATSKGLATNVDEQFF.

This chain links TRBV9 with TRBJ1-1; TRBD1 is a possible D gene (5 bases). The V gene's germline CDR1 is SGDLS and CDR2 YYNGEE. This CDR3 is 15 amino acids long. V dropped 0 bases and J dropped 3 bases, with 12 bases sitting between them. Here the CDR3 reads CASSVGPGRDTEAFF. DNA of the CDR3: TGTGCCAGCAGCGTAGGTCCAGGGAGGGACACTGAAGCTTTCTTT.

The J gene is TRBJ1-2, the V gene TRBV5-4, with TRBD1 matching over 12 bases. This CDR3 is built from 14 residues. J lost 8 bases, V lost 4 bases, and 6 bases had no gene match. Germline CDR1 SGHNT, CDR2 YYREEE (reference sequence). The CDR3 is CASSTGQGAGGYTF. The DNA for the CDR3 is TGTGCCAGCAGCACGGGACAGGGGGCGGGAGGCTACACCTTC.

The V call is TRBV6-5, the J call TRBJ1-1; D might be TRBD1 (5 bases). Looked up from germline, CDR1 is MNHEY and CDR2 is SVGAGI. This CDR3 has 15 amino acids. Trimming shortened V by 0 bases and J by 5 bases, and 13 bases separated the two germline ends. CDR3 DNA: TGTGCCAGCAGTTACTCGGGGCAGGTTGTTACTGAAGCTTTCTTT. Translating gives CASSYSGQVVTEAFF.

CDR3 in amino acids: CASSLGRGGETQYF. The DNA for the CDR3 is TGCGCCAGCAGCTTGGGAAGGGGAGGGGAGACCCAGTACTTC. The chain carries TRBV5-1 and TRBJ2-5; 7 nucleotides line up with TRBD2. This CDR3 spans 14 amino acids. The germline V gene has CDR1 SGHRS and CDR2 YFSETQ. Losses at the gene ends were 0 bases for V and 5 bases for J; bases not matched to a gene: 4.

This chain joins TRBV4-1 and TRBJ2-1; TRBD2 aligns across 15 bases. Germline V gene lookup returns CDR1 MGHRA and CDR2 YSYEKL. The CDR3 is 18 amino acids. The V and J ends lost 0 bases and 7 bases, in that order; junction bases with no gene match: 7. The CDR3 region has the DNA TGCGCCAGCAGCCAAGACAAGGGACTAGCGGGAGGAGAGAATGAGCAGTTCTTC. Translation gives CASSQDKGLAGGENEQFF.

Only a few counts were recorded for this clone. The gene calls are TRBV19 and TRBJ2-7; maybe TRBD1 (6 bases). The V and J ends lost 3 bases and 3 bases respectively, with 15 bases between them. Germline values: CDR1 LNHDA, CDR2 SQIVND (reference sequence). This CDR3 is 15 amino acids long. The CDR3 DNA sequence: TGTGCCAGTAGTATCAAGGGGGACCACGACTACGAGCAGTACTTC. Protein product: CASSIKGDHDYEQYF.

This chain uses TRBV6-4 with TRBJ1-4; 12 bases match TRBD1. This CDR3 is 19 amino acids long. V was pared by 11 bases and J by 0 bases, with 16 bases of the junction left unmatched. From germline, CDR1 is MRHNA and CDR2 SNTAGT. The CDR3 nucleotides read TGTGCCCCCCTGAAGGCGGGACAGGGGGCGTCGACAACTAATGAAAAACTGTTTTTT. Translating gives CAPLKAGQGASTTNEKLFF.

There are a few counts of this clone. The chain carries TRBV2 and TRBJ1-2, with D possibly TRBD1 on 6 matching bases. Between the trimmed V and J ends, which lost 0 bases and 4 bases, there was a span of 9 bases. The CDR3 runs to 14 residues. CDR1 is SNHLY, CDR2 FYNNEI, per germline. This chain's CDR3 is CASSEAAGAYGYTF. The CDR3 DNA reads TGTGCCAGCAGTGAAGCGGCAGGGGCCTATGGCTACACCTTC.

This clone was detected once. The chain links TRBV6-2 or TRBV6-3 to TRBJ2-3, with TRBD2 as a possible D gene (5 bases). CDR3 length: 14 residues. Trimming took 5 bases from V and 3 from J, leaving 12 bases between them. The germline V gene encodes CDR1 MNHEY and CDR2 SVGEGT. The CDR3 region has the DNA TGTGCCAGCAGTCCCCGGACTGTTACAGATACGCAGTATTTT. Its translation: CASSPRTVTDTQYF.

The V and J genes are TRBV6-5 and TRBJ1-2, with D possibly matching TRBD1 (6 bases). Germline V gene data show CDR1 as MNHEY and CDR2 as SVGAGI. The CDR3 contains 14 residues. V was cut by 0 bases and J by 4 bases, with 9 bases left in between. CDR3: CASSYSGGRYGYTF. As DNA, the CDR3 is TGTGCCAGCAGTTACTCTGGGGGCCGCTATGGCTACACCTTC.

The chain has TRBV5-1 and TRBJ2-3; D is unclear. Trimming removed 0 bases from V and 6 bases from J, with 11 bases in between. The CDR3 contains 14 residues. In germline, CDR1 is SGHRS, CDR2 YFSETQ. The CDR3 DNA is TGCGCCAGCAGCTTGGACTCCACCGGGGATACGCAGTATTTT. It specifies CASSLDSTGDTQYF.

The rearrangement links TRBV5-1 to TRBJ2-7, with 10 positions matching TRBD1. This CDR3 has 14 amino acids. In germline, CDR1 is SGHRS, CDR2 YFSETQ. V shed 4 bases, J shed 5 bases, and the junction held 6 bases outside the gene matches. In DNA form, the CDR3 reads TGCGCCAGCAGCCCGGGTGGGACAGGGGACGAGCAGTACTTC. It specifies CASSPGGTGDEQYF.

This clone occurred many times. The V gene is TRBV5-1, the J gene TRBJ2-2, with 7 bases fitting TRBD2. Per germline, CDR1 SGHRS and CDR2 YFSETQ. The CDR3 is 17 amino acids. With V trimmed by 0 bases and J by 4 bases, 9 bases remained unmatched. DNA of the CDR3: TGCGCCAGCAGCTTGGGTAGAGCGGGGCGAACCACCGGGGAGCTGTTTTTT. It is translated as CASSLGRAGRTTGELFF.

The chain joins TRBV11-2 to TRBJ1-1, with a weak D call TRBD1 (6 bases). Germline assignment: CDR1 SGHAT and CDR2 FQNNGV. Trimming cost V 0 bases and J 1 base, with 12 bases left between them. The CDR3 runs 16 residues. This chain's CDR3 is CASSLEATGKNTEAFF. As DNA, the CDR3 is TGTGCCAGCAGCTTAGAGGCGACAGGCAAGAACACTGAAGCTTTCTTT.

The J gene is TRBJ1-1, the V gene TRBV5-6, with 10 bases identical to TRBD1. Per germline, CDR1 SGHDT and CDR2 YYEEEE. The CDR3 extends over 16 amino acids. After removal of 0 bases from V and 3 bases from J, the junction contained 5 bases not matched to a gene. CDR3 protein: CASSLGQGAMDTEAFF. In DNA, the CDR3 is TGTGCCAGCAGCTTGGGACAGGGGGCGATGGACACTGAAGCTTTCTTT.

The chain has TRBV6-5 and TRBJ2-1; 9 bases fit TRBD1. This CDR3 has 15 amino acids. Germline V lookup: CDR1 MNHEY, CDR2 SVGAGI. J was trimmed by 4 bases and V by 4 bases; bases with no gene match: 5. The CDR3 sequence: CASSSPDRGYNEQFF. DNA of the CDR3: TGTGCCAGCAGTTCCCCGGACAGGGGATACAATGAGCAGTTCTTC.

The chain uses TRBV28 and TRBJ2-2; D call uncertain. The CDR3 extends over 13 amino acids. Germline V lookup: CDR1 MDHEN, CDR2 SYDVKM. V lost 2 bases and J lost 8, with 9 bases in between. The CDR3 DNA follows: TGTGCCAGCAGTTTAACGGGTCCTGGGGAGCTGTTTTTT. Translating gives CASSLTGPGELFF.

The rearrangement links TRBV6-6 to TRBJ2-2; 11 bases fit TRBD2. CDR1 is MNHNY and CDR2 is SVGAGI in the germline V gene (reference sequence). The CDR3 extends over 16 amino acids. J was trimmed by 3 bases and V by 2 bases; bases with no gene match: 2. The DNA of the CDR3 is TGTGCCAGCAGTTACCCTAGCGGGGGGTACACCGGGGAGCTGTTTTTT. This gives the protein CASSYPSGGYTGELFF.